The entry below gives a single TCR beta chain sequence along with its context. It was CD45RO-negative cells, positively selected for CCR7, that made up naive CD8 cells, with terminally differentiated effector memory CD45RA+ cells excluded. CDR1 is SGHVS, CDR2 FQNEAQ, per germline. The CDR3 length is 15 residues. Trimming stripped 1 base from V and 7 bases from J, with 13 bases between. The data were taken from a study of shared clonotypes between healthy human individuals. Clones were sequenced by immunoSEQ multiplex PCR, and TCRdb holds only the in-frame ones, with some missing. The table includes approximately 590,000 clones, roughly 95% detected once.

The receptor was derived from a woman in her twenties or thirties in good health. The J gene is TRBJ1-4, the V gene TRBV7-8; no clear D gene. Source material: naive CD8+ T cells sorted from blood. The CDR3 nucleotides read TGTGCCAGCAGCTTAGGGTTCGCAGTCGGTGAAAAACTGTTTTTT. It codes for CASSLGFAVGEKLFF.